What follows are 20 T cell receptor beta chains derived from one specimen sequenced in a study of T cells in Graves' hyperthyroidism and ophthalmopathy. Authors of the study amplified TCR beta CDR3 regions from RNA transcripts. HTBI primers were employed in a first-round RT-PCR of the TCR CDR3. Via MiXCR, TCRdb re-called the multiplex PCR reads, giving one row per CDR3 protein. The sample shows 200,000 to 250,000 distinct CDR3 sequences, about a sixth of them seen only once. Sequenced material: blood. Receptors were obtained from a man aged 50-59 years with Graves' hyperthyroidism.

The CDR3 region is CASSLPGQGGETQYF. CDR3 DNA: TGTGCCAGCAGCTTGCCGGGACAGGGGGGGGAGACCCAGTACTTC. The chain links TRBV11-3 to TRBJ2-5, with 11 bases identical to TRBD1. CDR1 and CDR2 (germline): SGHNT, YENEEA. The CDR3 totals 15 residues. V was pared by 3 bases and J by 5 bases, with 5 bases of the junction left unmatched. The variable domain in full, with the rest retrieved from reference TRBV11-3 and TRBJ2-5, is EAGVVQSPRYKIIEKKQPVAFWCNPISGHNTLYWYLQNLGQGPELLIRYENEEAVDDSQLPKDRFSAERLKGVDSTLKIQPAELGDSAVYLCASSLPGQGGETQYFGPGTRLLVL.

This clonotype came up once. The chain combines TRBV4-1 with TRBJ1-5, with unresolved D. With 0 bases removed from V and 3 bases from J, the gap between germline ends came to 18 bases. The germline CDR1 and CDR2 sequences are MGHRA and YSYEKL. This CDR3 is built from 18 residues. CDR3 nucleotide sequence: TGCGCCAGCAGCCAAGATCCCCTTGGGTTCGGCTACAATCAGCCCCAGCATTTT. Its protein product is CASSQDPLGFGYNQPQHF.

J is TRBJ2-1 and V is TRBV24-1, with unresolved D. Germline V gene lookup returns CDR1 KGHDR and CDR2 SFDVKD. V dropped 4 bases and J dropped 8 bases, with 5 bases sitting between them. The CDR3 runs to 11 residues. CDR3 DNA: TGTGCCACCAGTGAATCCGATGAGCAGTTCTTC. Its protein is CATSESDEQFF.

This clonotype was recorded many times. The chain employs TRBV2 and TRBJ2-7; 8 bases are shared with TRBD1. CDR1 and CDR2 (germline): SNHLY, FYNNEI. The CDR3 contains 13 residues. The trim removed 8 bases at V and 2 bases at J, leaving 5 bases unmatched. CDR3 amino acids: CASGRTGTYEQYF. CDR3 in DNA: TGTGCCAGCGGCAGGACAGGGACCTACGAGCAGTACTTC.

This clonotype has a handful of counts. The chain has TRBV5-4 and TRBJ2-1; D is unclear. Looked up from germline, CDR1 is SGHNT and CDR2 is YYREEE (reference sequence). Deletions cut 3 bases from V and 6 bases from J, with 13 bases between. This CDR3 is built from 14 residues. The CDR3 nucleotides read TGTGCCAGCAGCTGGGATCTCCGAGGCAATGAGCAGTTCTTC. Translating it yields CASSWDLRGNEQFF.

Points on this clonotype: With a much larger clone just one base away, this may be a read error. The chain links TRBV20-1 to TRBJ2-5, with D unclear. CDR1 and CDR2 from the germline V gene are DFQATT and SNEGSKA (reference sequence). The CDR3 loop spans 15 amino acids. Here the CDR3 reads CSANSWVLVQDTQYF. The CDR3, as DNA: TGCAGTGCTAACTCCTGGGTATTGGTCCAAGATACCCAGTACTTC.

This clonotype was picked up many times. V is TRBV12-3 or TRBV12-4 and J is TRBJ2-6, with 7 nucleotides matching TRBD1. With 8 bases clipped from V and 0 bases from J, the junction kept 7 bases outside the gene matches. The CDR3 is 16 amino acids. The CDR3 reads CASGPTGPSGANVLTF. In DNA form, the CDR3 reads TGTGCCAGCGGACCGACAGGGCCCTCTGGGGCCAACGTCCTGACTTTC.

This clonotype appeared a single time. This chain uses TRBV5-5 with TRBJ1-2, with D perhaps TRBD1 (5 bases). The CDR3 is 14 amino acids. Germline assignment: CDR1 SGHKS and CDR2 YYEKEE (reference sequence). V was clipped by 3 bases and J by 0 bases, with 9 bases between them. The CDR3 coding sequence is TGTGCCAGCAGCTCGGGGGGGGCTAACTATGGCTACACCTTC. Its translation: CASSSGGANYGYTF.

This clonotype has only a few counts. A junction boundary mismatches the germline segment, possibly from a read error. The chain is built from TRBV25-1 and TRBJ2-2, with D perhaps being TRBD1 or TRBD2 (5 bases each). The CDR3 spans 15 residues. Germline lookup yields CDR1 MGHDK and CDR2 SYGVNS. In DNA form, the CDR3 reads TGTGCCAGCAGCGAATCGGGGCGAGACACCGGGGAGCTGTTTTTT. Protein: CASSESGRDTGELFF. Full variable domain (outside the CDR3, taken from reference TRBV25-1 and TRBJ2-2): EADIYQTPRYLVIGTGKKITLECSQTMGHDKMYWYQQDPGMELHLIHYSYGVNSTEKGDLSSESTVSRIRTEHFPLTLESARPSHTSQYLCASSESGRDTGELFFGEGSRLTVL.

This clonotype was counted between two and nine times. The rearrangement links TRBV7-3 to TRBJ2-6; the D is unclear. Germline CDR1 and CDR2: SGHTA and FQGTGA. The CDR3 loop spans 16 amino acids. Trimming took off 5 bases at V and 0 bases at J, with 11 bases between the two ends. The CDR3 nucleotides read TGTGCCAGCAGCCCCGGGCGGATCTCTGGGGCCAACGTCCTGACTTTC. Protein: CASSPGRISGANVLTF.

The chain employs TRBV2 and TRBJ2-5, with D maybe TRBD2 (6 bases). V gave up 6 bases and J gave up 2 bases, with 16 bases separating them. The CDR3 sequence is 15 residues long. Germline V CDR1 and CDR2: SNHLY, FYNNEI. The CDR3 region is CASRIGTVTQETQYF. Written as DNA, the CDR3 is TGTGCCAGCAGAATCGGGACTGTAACGCAAGAGACCCAGTACTTC.

The table lists this clonotype with a few counts. The rearrangement joins TRBV20-1 to TRBJ2-3, with D perhaps TRBD1 or TRBD2 (5 bases each). Germline lookup yields CDR1 DFQATT and CDR2 SNEGSKA (reference sequence). CDR3 length equals 14 residues. The CDR3 DNA sequence: TGCACTACTGGGCCGACGGGACCCACAGATACGCAGTATTTT. This encodes CTTGPTGPTDTQYF.

This clonotype was detected many times. The CDR3 protein is CASSAGKLGRGSYEQYF. As DNA, the CDR3 is TGTGCCAGCAGTGCAGGGAAGTTGGGCAGGGGGTCCTACGAGCAGTACTTC. J is TRBJ2-7 and V is TRBV12-3 or TRBV12-4; TRBD1 matches at 7 bases. The CDR3 length is 17 residues. The V and J ends lost 5 bases and 1 base, in that order; junction bases with no gene match: 14.

This clonotype was picked up a small number of times. A single base separates this from a much larger clone, so it may be a read error. The rearrangement uses TRBV12-3 or TRBV12-4 and TRBJ1-1; 7 bases map to TRBD1. This CDR3 region has 16 residues. DNA of the CDR3: TGTACCAGCAGACTCGGGACAGTTATCATGAACACTGAAGCTTTCTTT. This gives the protein CTSRLGTVIMNTEAFF.

This clonotype has only a few counts. A much bigger clone sits one base away, suggesting this may be a read error. The chain is built from TRBV5-5 and TRBJ2-7; 8 nucleotides line up with TRBD1. The V gene end was trimmed by 4 bases and the J gene end by 2 bases; junction bases not matched to a gene: 2. Germline CDR1 SGHKS, CDR2 YYEKEE (reference sequence). The CDR3 has 13 amino acids. CDR3 in DNA: TGTGCCAGCAGCGAGACAGGGGCCTACGAGCAGTACTTC. It encodes CASSETGAYEQYF.

The chain links TRBV20-1 to TRBJ2-3, with D perhaps TRBD2 (12 bases). The CDR3 extends over 16 amino acids. Trimming stripped 5 bases from V and 9 bases from J, with 27 bases between. Germline V CDR1 and CDR2: DFQATT, SNEGSKA (reference sequence). The CDR3 bases are TGCAGTGCTTGGGACAGGGGGGTGCTAGCGGGAGGGACGCAGTATTTT. As protein: CSAWDRGVLAGGTQYF.

This sequence joins TRBV7-2 and TRBJ2-3, with 7 nucleotides matching TRBD2. With V trimmed by 1 base and J by 5 bases, 3 bases remained unmatched. This CDR3 spans 14 amino acids. Germline CDR1 is SGHTA and CDR2 is FQGNSA. The chain's CDR3 is CASSLGGSVDTQYF. In DNA form, the CDR3 reads TGTGCCAGCAGCTTAGGCGGGAGTGTAGATACGCAGTATTTT.

There are a few counts of this clonotype. The chain employs TRBV5-1 and TRBJ2-7; the D is unclear. V gave up 4 bases and J gave up 5 bases, with 7 bases separating them. The CDR3 loop spans 11 amino acids. CDR1 and CDR2 (germline): SGHRS, YFSETQ. CDR3 sequence reads: CASSNIDEQYF. The CDR3 nucleotides are TGCGCCAGCAGCAACATCGACGAGCAGTACTTC.

This clonotype was seen repeatedly, ten times or more. The chain recombines TRBV30 with TRBJ1-1; TRBD1 matches 8 bases. The CDR3 has 14 residues. Germline V gene lookup returns CDR1 GTSNPN and CDR2 SVGIG (reference sequence). With V trimmed by 0 bases and J by 10 bases, 10 bases remained unmatched. CDR3 nucleotide sequence: TGTGCCTGGAGTGTAGCAGGGGGCATTCGGCGAGCTTTCTTT. Translation gives CAWSVAGGIRRAFF.

CDR3 sequence (DNA): TGCAGTGCTAGAGATCTAGCGGGAGGGGGACCAGATACGCAGTATTTT. It encodes CSARDLAGGGPDTQYF. The chain combines TRBV20-1 with TRBJ2-3; 12 positions match TRBD2. Germline CDR1 DFQATT, CDR2 SNEGSKA (reference sequence). The V gene end was trimmed by 0 bases and the J gene end by 4 bases; junction bases not matched to a gene: 5. The CDR3 is made up of 16 amino acids.